Shown below are 21 T cell receptor beta chains from a single sample sequenced in a study of beta chain features in type 1 diabetes. Isolated RNA was reverse transcribed in full, so expressed TCRB transcripts were sequenced. Produced via immunoSEQ multiplex PCR; TCRdb's table is partial and in-frame only. In the table there are 150,000 or so clones, nearly 50% of which are singletons. The sequenced sample was Tregs from blood. All receptors come from a man between 18 and 35 years old in good health.

This chain joins TRBV28 and TRBJ2-7; 7 bases agree with TRBD2. Per germline, CDR1 MDHEN and CDR2 SYDVKM. V lost 3 bases, J lost 3 bases, and 2 bases stayed unmatched. The CDR3 consists of 13 residues. The CDR3 coding sequence is TGTGCCAGCAGTTTTCAGCGGGGCTACGAGCAGTACTTC. Translating it yields CASSFQRGYEQYF.

CDR3 loop: CASSSQTTLAGHTGELFF. The CDR3 DNA reads TGTGCCAGCAGTTCGCAGACAACACTAGCGGGTCACACCGGGGAGCTGTTTTTT. The rearrangement uses TRBV28 and TRBJ2-2; 9 bases line up with TRBD2. V was pared by 4 bases and J by 3 bases, with 12 bases of the junction left unmatched. The CDR3 runs 18 residues. Germline V gene sequence: CDR1 MDHEN, CDR2 SYDVKM.

This chain uses TRBV5-1 with TRBJ1-3; perhaps TRBD1 as D (6 bases). Germline values: CDR1 SGHRS, CDR2 YFSETQ. There are 15 residues in the CDR3. The V end lost 3 bases, the J end lost 0 bases, and 10 bases lay between the germline ends. The CDR3 bases are TGCGCCAGCAGCTCTGGACAGCCCTCTGGAAACACCATATATTTT. It is translated as CASSSGQPSGNTIYF.

This clone was detected only a few times. V gene TRBV7-3 combines with J gene TRBJ2-1; 9 positions agree with TRBD2. Germline V gene sequence: CDR1 SGHTA, CDR2 FQGTGA. Trimming removed 3 bases from V and 5 bases from J; junction bases left unmatched: 5. CDR3 size: 15 residues. CDR3 bases: TGTGCCAGCAGCTTTAGCGGGAGTAGGAACAATGAGCAGTTCTTC. Protein product: CASSFSGSRNNEQFF. Full variable domain (missing parts from reference TRBV7-3 and TRBJ2-1): GAGVSQTPSNKVTEKGKYVELRCDPISGHTALYWYRQSLGQGPEFLIYFQGTGAADDSGLPNDRFFAVRPEGSVSTLKIQRTERGDSAVYLCASSFSGSRNNEQFFGPGTRLTVL.

This rearrangement joins TRBV30 to TRBJ2-4; 9 positions agree with TRBD2. The V gene's germline CDR1 is GTSNPN and CDR2 SVGIG (reference sequence). This CDR3 is built from 16 residues. V shed 4 bases, J shed 0 bases, and the junction held 7 bases outside the gene matches. The CDR3 sequence: CAWTHETSGAKNIQYF. DNA for the CDR3: TGTGCCTGGACCCACGAGACTAGCGGAGCCAAAAACATTCAGTACTTC.

The V call is TRBV5-1, the J call TRBJ2-5; D gene ambiguous. The J call is uncertain, as TRBJ2-7 better fits the DNA end. CDR1 is SGHRS and CDR2 is YFSETQ in the germline V gene. CDR3 length equals 13 residues. This CDR3 reads CASSFDFSYEQYF. In DNA, the CDR3 is TGCGCCAGCAGCTTTGACTTCTCCTACGAGCAGTACTTC.

This clone occurred a few times. The chain has TRBV5-6 and TRBJ2-6, with 7 bases lining up with TRBD1. The germline CDR1 and CDR2 sequences are SGHDT and YYEEEE. The CDR3 is 17 residues long. V lost 5 bases to trimming and J lost 0 bases; unmatched junction nucleotides: 8. The CDR3 region is CASRFGTALSGANVLTF. The DNA for the CDR3 is TGTGCCAGCAGGTTCGGGACAGCGCTCTCTGGGGCCAACGTCCTGACTTTC.

The J gene is TRBJ2-5, the V gene TRBV5-1; D remains unclear. The closer fit of TRBJ2-7 to the DNA end suggests the J call may be wrong. CDR3 size: 13 residues. Germline V gene sequence: CDR1 SGHRS, CDR2 YFSETQ. The CDR3 nucleotides read TGCGCCAGCAGCTTGGGGGCTCTCTACGAGCAGTACTTC. Protein: CASSLGALYEQYF.

This clone was detected a few times. This chain connects TRBV4-3 to TRBJ1-3; no definite D call. The CDR3 extends over 14 amino acids. V was shortened by 3 bases and J by 1 base, with 7 bases between the two germline ends. CDR1 is LGHNA, CDR2 YSLEER, per germline. CDR3 sequence reads: CASSQDLSGNTIYF. Here the CDR3 DNA reads TGCGCCAGCAGCCAGGACTTATCTGGAAACACCATATATTTT.

This clone has more than one count but fewer than ten. The V call is TRBV27, the J call TRBJ2-7, with 9 bases identical to TRBD1. The CDR3 spans 16 residues. Germline V CDR1 and CDR2: MNHEY, SMNVEV (reference sequence). After removal of 3 bases from V and 3 bases from J, the junction contained 9 bases not matched to a gene. The CDR3: CASSFREPGQGYEQYF. The CDR3, as DNA: TGTGCCAGCAGTTTCCGAGAACCGGGACAGGGCTACGAGCAGTACTTC.

The V call is TRBV7-9, the J call TRBJ2-7; maybe TRBD1 (6 bases). V lost 3 bases to trimming and J lost 5 bases, with 20 bases between them. Germline V CDR1 and CDR2: SEHNR, FQNEAQ (reference sequence). The CDR3 is 16 amino acids. This CDR3 is CASSLGQPGLRNEQYF. CDR3 DNA sequence: TGTGCCAGCAGCTTGGGACAACCCGGGCTGAGGAACGAGCAGTACTTC.

V usage is TRBV7-6 and J usage is TRBJ2-7; possibly TRBD1 for D (5 bases). Trimming removed 2 bases at V and 3 bases at J, with 11 bases between. This CDR3 is 14 amino acids long. The germline V gene has CDR1 SGHVS and CDR2 FNYEAQ. CDR3 residues: CASSLQGSSYEQYF. CDR3 in DNA: TGTGCCAGCAGCTTACAGGGTTCAAGCTACGAGCAGTACTTC.

This clone showed up just a few times. The genes are TRBV19 and TRBJ2-1; no clear D gene. The CDR3 spans 11 residues. Trimming pared 8 bases from V and 6 bases from J, leaving 8 bases between. Per germline, CDR1 LNHDA and CDR2 SQIVND (reference sequence). In nucleotides, the CDR3 is TGTGCCAGTCGTCTTCGCAATGAGCAGTTCTTC. Translating it yields CASRLRNEQFF.

The chain carries TRBV18 and TRBJ1-1; D is ambiguous. The CDR3 totals 15 residues. Deletions cut 2 bases from V and 4 bases from J, with 14 bases between. Germline V gene data show CDR1 as KGHSH and CDR2 as LQKENI. Here the CDR3 reads CASSPGLAEGTEAFF. In DNA form, the CDR3 reads TGTGCCAGCTCACCAGGGCTTGCTGAGGGCACTGAAGCTTTCTTT.

There are a few counts of this clone. This chain joins TRBV7-9 and TRBJ2-1; TRBD2 matches at 11 bases. Unmatched junction bases numbered 3, after V lost 10 bases and J lost 4 bases. There are 13 residues in the CDR3. Germline-derived CDR1 and CDR2 are SEHNR and FQNEAQ (reference sequence). Here the CDR3 reads CATGLAGYNEQFF. CDR3 bases: TGTGCCACCGGACTAGCGGGTTACAATGAGCAGTTCTTC.

The rearrangement links TRBV7-6 to TRBJ2-3; TRBD2 matches at 7 bases. Trimming removed 8 bases from V and 1 base from J; junction bases left unmatched: 30. The CDR3 totals 22 residues. The germline CDR1 and CDR2 sequences are SGHVS and FNYEAQ. In nucleotides, the CDR3 is TGTGCCAGCCCGGCCCCCCGAAACAAGCGGGGTATGCTTGATATGGGCACAGATACGCAGTATTTT. This encodes CASPAPRNKRGMLDMGTDTQYF.

This clone was observed a handful of times. The V call is TRBV4-3, the J call TRBJ2-3; D possibly corresponds to TRBD2 (5 bases). The germline V and J ends were trimmed by 3 bases and 3 bases, with 7 bases remaining between them. Germline V gene sequence: CDR1 LGHNA, CDR2 YSLEER. The CDR3 sequence is 13 residues long. CDR3 DNA sequence: TGCGCCAGCAGCCAGACTACAACAGATACGCAGTATTTT. Protein sequence: CASSQTTTDTQYF.

The chain links TRBV6-1 to TRBJ2-1, with 7 bases that match TRBD2. CDR1 MNHNS and CDR2 SASEGT come from the germline V gene. The CDR3 runs 13 residues. The ends lost 8 bases at V and 4 bases at J; junction bases unmatched: 5. The CDR3 region is CASRDYLYNEQFF. DNA of the CDR3: TGTGCCAGCCGGGACTACCTTTACAATGAGCAGTTCTTC.

The V and J genes are TRBV4-2 and TRBJ1-1, with D unclear. V lost 1 base and J 3 bases, leaving 9 bases between the germline ends. The germline V gene encodes CDR1 LGHNA and CDR2 YNFKEQ. CDR3 length: 14 residues. CDR3 sequence reads: CASSQVGLYTEAFF. As DNA, the CDR3 is TGTGCCAGCAGCCAAGTTGGACTTTACACTGAAGCTTTCTTT.

This clone was seen just once. The chain joins TRBV27 to TRBJ2-7; D perhaps matches TRBD1 (5 bases). The CDR3 is 16 amino acids. Germline loops: CDR1 MNHEY, CDR2 SMNVEV (reference sequence). Trimming took 5 bases from V and 3 from J, leaving 20 bases between them. This chain's CDR3 is CASSPQTPDQGYEQYF. Here the CDR3 DNA reads TGTGCCAGCAGTCCCCAGACCCCAGATCAGGGCTACGAGCAGTACTTC.

This clone was counted once. The CDR3 sequence: CASSSRTGGSETQYF. The DNA for the CDR3 is TGTGCCAGCAGCTCCCGGACAGGGGGCTCAGAGACCCAGTACTTC. This chain joins TRBV21-1 and TRBJ2-5; TRBD1, the table's D call, was not compared with the DNA. TRBV21-1 is a listed pseudogene. This CDR3 region has 15 residues.